This note documents a single T cell receptor (beta chain) sequence. TCRdb's table, derived via immunoSEQ multiplex PCR, lists solely in-frame clones and lacks some. The sample includes about 240,000 clones, approximately 82% of them seen just once. Germline CDR1 reads SNHLY; CDR2 reads FYNNEI. This CDR3 contains 14 residues. Trimming at V came to 6 bases and at J to 5 bases, leaving 6 bases not matched to a gene. This sample stems from a study of blood T cell repertoires in COVID-19. As for the study in general: Researchers got acute and convalescent COVID-19 samples from the United States, Italy and Spain. T cells, B-cell-depleted T cells, or PBMCs provided the cDNA or gDNA that served as material.

Sequencing was done on a sample of peripheral blood. The source of this sequence is a woman in her late teens or twenties with acute or convalescent COVID-19. This sequence joins TRBV2 and TRBJ2-3, with 9 nucleotides matching TRBD2. The CDR3 DNA reads as TGTGCCAGCAGATGGACTAGCGCCCAAGATACGCAGTATTTT. It yields the protein CASRWTSAQDTQYF.